These T cell receptor beta chains were read from a single sample in a study of shared clonotypes between healthy human individuals. Sequenced by immunoSEQ multiplex PCR; TCRdb stores in-frame clones only, minus some. Of roughly 2.1 million clones in the sample, more than 85% were seen once. The sequenced sample consisted of naive CD8+ T cells from PBMCs. Receptors were obtained from a man aged 18 to 35 in good health. Some clones in this sample may be carry-over from other donors' samples. Each CDR3 is given with its conserved first and last residue. D genes are given only for firm matches. Not all rows give a size; the values are once, few, many and, for expanded clones, a class.

>TRBV10-3|few|NA|TRBJ1-2
CAISGIYGYTF
TGTGCCATCAGTGGTATCTATGGCTACACCTTC
>TRBV14|NA|NA|TRBJ2-7
CAGPSRYF
TGTGCCGGGCCCAGTAGGTACTTC
>TRBV21-1|NA|NA|TRBJ2-2
CAREGQEIANTGELFF
TGTGCCAGGGAGGGGCAGGAAATCGCGAACACCGGGGAGCTGTTTTTT
>TRBV29-1|NA|NA|TRBJ2-3
CSVVGGYSTDTQYF
TGCAGCGTTGTTGGCGGGTATAGCACAGATACGCAGTATTTT
>TRBV7-3|NA|NA|TRBJ1-1
CASSLTTTGEAFF
TGTGCCAGCAGCTTAACGACGACAGGAGAAGCTTTCTTT
>TRBV27|NA|NA|TRBJ2-1
CASSFLGAGEGNEQFF
TGTGCCAGCAGTTTTTTGGGGGCGGGCGAGGGGAATGAGCAGTTCTTC
>TRBV4-1|NA|NA|TRBJ2-7
CASSQVPLTYEQYF
TGCGCCAGCAGCCAAGTACCGCTAACCTACGAGCAGTACTTC
>TRBV11-2|NA|TRBD1|TRBJ1-4
CASSPSPGTGFEKLFF
TGTGCCAGCAGCCCAAGCCCCGGGACAGGTTTTGAAAAACTGTTTTTT
>TRBV6-5|NA|NA|TRBJ2-1
CASSYSPGSGYNEQFF
TGTGCCAGCAGTTACTCCCCCGGGAGTGGCTACAATGAGCAGTTCTTC
>TRBV10-3|NA|TRBD1|TRBJ2-1
CAISETSTGTGNGLFF
TGTGCCATCAGTGAGACCTCTACCGGGACAGGGAACGGTCTGTTCTTC
>TRBV5-8|NA|NA|TRBJ1-1
CASSLPRGGRTEAFF
TGTGCCAGCAGCTTGCCCCGCGGAGGCCGCACTGAAGCTTTCTTT
>TRBV7-9|NA|TRBD2|TRBJ2-1
CASSFGEGPYNEQFF
TGTGCCAGCAGCTTTGGGGAGGGCCCCTACAATGAGCAGTTCTTC
>TRBV4-1|NA|TRBD1|TRBJ2-7
CASSLGDSSYEQYF
TGCGCCAGCAGCCTGGGGGACAGCTCCTACGAGCAGTACTTC
>TRBV7-9|NA|NA|TRBJ2-2
CASRPTGELFF
TGTGCCAGCAGGCCGACCGGGGAGCTGTTTTTT
>TRBV5-5|few|NA|TRBJ1-2
CASSQEQGPGYGYTF
TGTGCCAGCAGCCAGGAACAGGGTCCCGGGTATGGCTACACCTTC
>TRBV28|NA|NA|TRBJ1-1
CASSPPDRPAAEAFF
TGTGCCAGCAGTCCACCCGACAGACCTGCGGCTGAAGCTTTCTTT
>TRBV27|NA|TRBD2|TRBJ2-1
CASSRRAGVIYNEQFF
TGTGCCAGCAGCCGGAGAGCGGGAGTAATCTACAATGAGCAGTTCTTC
>TRBV6-5|few|NA|TRBJ2-3
CASRPISTDTQYF
TGTGCCAGCAGACCAATTAGCACAGATACGCAGTATTTT
>TRBV29-1|NA|NA|TRBJ2-1
CSVEGLARYNEQFF
TGCAGCGTTGAGGGGCTAGCGAGGTACAATGAGCAGTTCTTC
>TRBV27|NA|TRBD1|TRBJ1-5
CASSLSRTGGWQPQHF
TGTGCCAGCAGTTTATCCAGGACAGGGGGTTGGCAGCCCCAGCATTTT
>TRBV7-9|once|NA|TRBJ1-5
CASSPGLSNQPQHF
TGTGCCAGCAGCCCGGGACTGAGCAATCAGCCCCAGCATTTT
>TRBV7-8|NA|NA|TRBJ2-3
CASSRESTDTQYF
TGTGCCAGCAGTAGGGAGTCCACAGATACGCAGTATTTT
>TRBV27|NA|NA|TRBJ2-1
CASSPHRAAHEQFF
TGTGCCAGCAGCCCCCACAGGGCCGCCCATGAGCAGTTCTTC
>TRBV4-1|once|NA|TRBJ1-3
CASSQDAGSGNTIYF
TGCGCCAGCAGCCAAGATGCCGGCTCTGGAAACACCATATATTTT
>TRBV6-5|NA|NA|TRBJ1-5
CASSYGRGNQPQHF
TGTGCCAGCAGTTACGGTAGGGGCAATCAGCCCCAGCATTTT
>TRBV27|NA|NA|TRBJ2-7
CASSRGTAAPLEEQYF
TGTGCCAGCAGTCGAGGGACGGCTGCCCCGCTGGAGGAGCAGTACTTC
>TRBV6-5|NA|NA|TRBJ2-7
CASKHRAPRDEQYF
TGTGCCAGCAAACACAGGGCCCCCAGAGACGAGCAGTACTTC
>TRBV5-6|NA|NA|TRBJ2-7
CASSEVTGKGEQYF
TGTGCCAGCAGCGAAGTTACAGGGAAGGGCGAGCAGTACTTC
>TRBV28|NA|TRBD1|TRBJ1-2
CASRRGHSSWAYGYTF
TGTGCCAGCAGGAGGGGGCACTCTTCGTGGGCCTATGGCTACACCTTC
>TRBV7-9|NA|NA|TRBJ1-5
CASSLGAGSNQPQHF
TGTGCCAGCAGCTTAGGGGCAGGTAGCAATCAGCCCCAGCATTTT
>TRBV7-9|NA|TRBD2|TRBJ2-7
CASSPGTSGSTSYEQYF
TGTGCCAGCAGCCCAGGGACTAGCGGGAGTACGTCCTACGAGCAGTACTTC
>TRBV5-6|NA|NA|TRBJ2-7
CASSSYGKAYEQYF
TGTGCCAGCAGCTCCTACGGTAAGGCGTACGAGCAGTACTTC
>TRBV19|NA|TRBD1|TRBJ1-1
CASSPGTVNTEAFF
TGTGCCAGTAGCCCCGGGACAGTGAACACTGAAGCTTTCTTT
>TRBV4-1|NA|TRBD2|TRBJ2-1
CASSQDPPAGGYNEQFF
TGCGCCAGCAGCCAAGATCCTCCAGCGGGAGGGTACAATGAGCAGTTCTTC
>TRBV6-5|NA|TRBD1|TRBJ1-5
CASSTTGESNQPQHF
TGTGCCAGCAGTACGACAGGGGAAAGCAATCAGCCCCAGCATTTT
>TRBV27|once|TRBD1|TRBJ2-1
CASSLSTGTGQFF
TGTGCCAGCAGTTTATCGACGGGGACAGGGCAGTTCTTC
>TRBV9|NA|NA|TRBJ1-1
CASSLSGWMNTEAFF
TGTGCCAGCAGCCTATCCGGTTGGATGAACACTGAAGCTTTCTTT
>TRBV4-3|NA|NA|TRBJ2-7
CASSQGTGPTYEQYF
TGCGCCAGCAGCCAAGGTACGGGACCGACCTACGAGCAGTACTTC
>TRBV4-1|NA|NA|TRBJ2-6
CASSPVGRSGANVLTF
TGCGCCAGCAGCCCCGTGGGTCGGTCTGGGGCCAACGTCCTGACTTTC
>TRBV25-1|NA|NA|TRBJ2-6
CASSGPSGANVLTF
TGTGCCAGCAGTGGACCCTCTGGGGCCAACGTCCTGACTTTC
>TRBV11-2|NA|TRBD2|TRBJ2-7
CASSLERLAGLYEQYF
TGTGCCAGCAGCTTAGAAAGACTAGCGGGATTATACGAGCAGTACTTC
>TRBV6-1|NA|TRBD1|TRBJ2-2
CASSEDRGAAGELFF
TGTGCCAGCAGTGAAGACAGGGGAGCGGCCGGGGAGCTGTTTTTT
>TRBV9|NA|NA|TRBJ2-1
CASSAEIAIAPGNEQFF
TGTGCCAGCAGCGCAGAGATCGCCATAGCGCCGGGGAATGAGCAGTTCTTC
>TRBV15|NA|NA|TRBJ2-7
CATSRPEDYEQYF
TGTGCCACCAGCAGGCCGGAGGACTACGAGCAGTACTTC
>TRBV6-5|NA|NA|TRBJ2-3
CASSYFQGTDTQYF
TGTGCCAGCAGTTATTTTCAGGGCACAGATACGCAGTATTTT
>TRBV5-4|once|NA|TRBJ1-1
CASSLRVTTGTEAFF
TGTGCCAGCAGCTTGCGGGTCACAACGGGGACTGAAGCTTTCTTT
>TRBV4-1|NA|NA|TRBJ1-4
CASSQWGADEKLFF
TGCGCCAGCAGCCAATGGGGGGCGGATGAAAAACTGTTTTTT
>TRBV15|NA|TRBD1|TRBJ2-1
CATSRRDRTYNEQFF
TGTGCCACCAGCCGCCGGGACAGGACCTACAATGAGCAGTTCTTC
>TRBV7-8|NA|NA|TRBJ2-2
CATSKTRETANTGELFF
TGTGCCACCTCGAAAACCAGGGAGACCGCAAACACCGGGGAGCTGTTTTTT
>TRBV19|NA|NA|TRBJ1-2
CASSRYGTTDGYTF
TGTGCCAGTAGTAGATATGGGACAACTGATGGCTACACCTTC
>TRBV9|NA|NA|TRBJ2-1
CASSQYYNEQFF
TGTGCCAGCAGCCAATATTACAATGAGCAGTTCTTC
>TRBV19|NA|NA|TRBJ1-1
CASSLTQGPNTEAFF
TGTGCCAGTAGTTTAACCCAGGGCCCGAACACTGAAGCTTTCTTT
>TRBV6-1|NA|NA|TRBJ1-5
CASSEVGPGDQPQHF
TGTGCCAGCAGTGAAGTCGGACCCGGGGATCAGCCCCAGCATTTT
>TRBV27|NA|NA|TRBJ2-2
CASSLYRSTGELFF
TGTGCCAGCAGTTTATACAGGTCCACCGGGGAGCTGTTTTTT
>TRBV29-1|NA|NA|TRBJ1-3
CSVEGGEVGNTIYF
TGCAGCGTTGAGGGCGGGGAGGTTGGAAACACCATATATTTT
>TRBV4-1|few|NA|TRBJ1-5
CASSQYMANQPQHF
TGCGCCAGCAGCCAATATATGGCCAATCAGCCCCAGCATTTT